Below, 5 T cell receptor beta chains from the same sample are listed, as sequenced in a study of cytomegalovirus exposure and HLA in healthy donors. Use of 60 Vbeta and 13 Jbeta primers characterized the PCR. Assay used: immunoSEQ multiplex PCR; TCRdb lists only in-frame clones, some missing. The sample table sets out about 210,000 clones. Source material: PBMCs. The source is a woman aged 25 to 45 in good health and CMV-seropositive.

The V and J genes are TRBV20-1 and TRBJ1-1, with D hard to call. The CDR3 contains 11 residues. Germline assignment: CDR1 DFQATT and CDR2 SNEGSKA (reference sequence). V was trimmed by 2 bases and J by 6 bases, leaving 7 bases between them. In DNA form, the CDR3 reads TGCAGTGCTAGAATAGTGGCTGAAGCTTTCTTT. Translating gives CSARIVAEAFF.

The chain joins TRBV7-2 to TRBJ2-7, with 11 positions matching TRBD2. The CDR3 is made up of 15 amino acids. Germline CDR1 and CDR2: SGHTA and FQGNSA. V gave up 6 bases and J gave up 0 bases; unmatched junction bases: 4. The CDR3 reads CASRILAGVSYEQYF. The CDR3 region has the DNA TGTGCCAGCAGAATACTAGCGGGGGTCTCCTACGAGCAGTACTTC.

The chain couples TRBV10-1 to TRBJ1-1; 7 bases line up with TRBD1. Germline trimming cut 0 bases from V and 5 bases from J; bases unmatched to any gene: 0. This CDR3 contains 13 residues. Germline V gives CDR1 WNHNN, CDR2 SYGVQD (reference sequence). The CDR3 region is CASSESRGTEAFF. DNA of the CDR3: TGCGCCAGCAGTGAGTCCAGGGGGACTGAAGCTTTCTTT.

Here the CDR3 DNA reads TGTGCCAGCAGTTACTCGATAGTCATGAACACTGAAGCTTTCTTT. Amino acid sequence: CASSYSIVMNTEAFF. The chain uses TRBV6-5 and TRBJ1-1; D gene ambiguous. The CDR3 is made up of 15 amino acids. The germline V gene has CDR1 MNHEY and CDR2 SVGAGI. The germline V and J ends were trimmed by 0 bases and 0 bases, with 8 bases remaining between them.

This rearrangement joins TRBV5-4 to TRBJ1-4; possibly TRBD1 for D (5 bases). Germline CDR1 SGHNT, CDR2 YYREEE (reference sequence). This CDR3 has 15 amino acids. Trimming stripped 4 bases from V and 3 bases from J, with 13 bases between. In nucleotides, the CDR3 is TGTGCCAGCAGCCCGGGGGGTGCGGCTAATGAAAAACTGTTTTTT. It encodes CASSPGGAANEKLFF.